This T cell receptor (beta chain) was captured in a study of cytomegalovirus exposure and HLA in healthy donors. Study-wide points: Donors were assumed by presence/absence analyses to have roughly uniform sequencing depth. Rare TCR sequences dominated, though some public TCRs recurred in many donors.

While unrecorded immune exposures were likely, the donors were nominally healthy when sampled. PCR employed 60 Vbeta and 13 Jbeta primers. Repertoires were generated with immunoSEQ multiplex PCR, while TCRdb's copy carries only in-frame clones and drops some. Here the sample spans some 200,000 clones, roughly 70% being singletons. This clone occurred a few times. Its cognate antigen is unknown. This CDR3 spans 14 amino acids. Germline V lookup: CDR1 MNHEY, CDR2 SVGAGI. V was shortened by 8 bases and J by 3 bases, with 14 bases between the two germline ends. The receptor was derived from a man in his forties or fifties in good health and CMV-seropositive. The chain joins TRBV6-5 to TRBJ1-3; D is possibly TRBD1 (5 bases). Sequenced sample: PBMCs. The CDR3 spells CASGGGEVGNTIYF. CDR3 DNA: TGTGCCAGCGGGGGGGGAGAGGTTGGAAACACCATATATTTT.